This TCR beta chain stems from a study of graft-versus-host responses after intestinal transplantation. The wider study: Transplants were multivisceral, liver-intestinal, or isolated intestinal.

Study-wide findings and caveats: Recipient marrow harbored GvH clones, some of which surfaced first in ileum or blood.

With regard to this clone: Its antigen is currently unknown.

This table comes from immunoSEQ multiplex PCR, and its TCRdb copy is limited to in-frame clones, with some not included. Of 99,000 or so clones listed, less than 95% are singletons. The CDR3 totals 15 residues. With 1 base removed from V and 6 bases from J, the gap between germline ends came to 12 bases. Germline values: CDR1 LGHNA, CDR2 YNFKEQ. The chain employs TRBV4-2 and TRBJ2-2, with D maybe TRBD2 (6 bases). The material was unstimulated CD8+ T cells sorted from spleen or lymph node cells, obtained before transplant. This receptor was obtained from a human donor who was the organ donor for an intestinal transplant. CDR3 amino acids: CASSQGLSGAGELFF. CDR3 DNA: TGTGCCAGCAGCCAAGGTCTTTCGGGGGCCGGGGAGCTGTTTTTT.